The present T cell receptor beta chain was sequenced within a study of shared T cell receptors in the human thymus. The CDR3 loop spans 13 amino acids. J lost 11 bases, V lost 0 bases, and 7 bases had no gene match. Germline V gene sequence: CDR1 SGDLS, CDR2 YYNGEE. Sequencing was performed with immunoSEQ multiplex PCR; in TCRdb, only in-frame clones are kept and a portion is missing. The sample yields 650,000 to 950,000 clones, approximately 85% seen once. These data also featured in a second study, about human thymus T cells. This second study notes: Thymus specimens were resections from corrective heart surgery. Gene usage (both V and J) appeared biased in thymic and blood repertoires. Thymic TCR repertoires of unrelated people reportedly overlapped highly.

The sequencing sample was made of thymocytes. This sequence joins TRBV9 and TRBJ1-1, with TRBD1 matching 7 bases. The clonotype originates from a girl less than two years old with a congenital heart defect. This chain's CDR3 is CASSVGGGGGAFF. CDR3 bases: TGTGCCAGCAGCGTAGGAGGGGGCGGGGGGGCTTTCTTT.